The rows below give T cell receptor beta chains drawn from one sample of a study of shared clonotypes between healthy human individuals. Repertoires were generated with immunoSEQ multiplex PCR, while TCRdb's copy carries only in-frame clones and drops some. The sample includes some 200,000 clones, 90% to 95% seen only once; the top ten take 0.067%. The sequencing input was naive CD4+ T cells sorted from blood. The receptors were sampled from a woman aged 25 to 45 in good health. Each CDR3 is given with its conserved first and last residue. The order of the fields is D gene, V gene, clone size, J gene, CDR3 protein, CDR3 DNA. D genes are given only for firm matches. Only some rows state a clone size, as once, few, many or a class for expanded clones.

d_call: TRBD1; v_call: TRBV10-3; clone_size: few; j_call: TRBJ1-5; cdr3_aa: CAISDRGHQPQHF; cdr3_nt: TGTGCCATCAGTGACAGGGGGCATCAGCCCCAGCATTTT
d_call: TRBD2; v_call: TRBV27; clone_size: -; j_call: TRBJ2-7; cdr3_aa: CASSSTRGLAKSYEQYF; cdr3_nt: TGTGCCAGCAGTTCCACGCGCGGACTAGCGAAATCCTACGAGCAGTACTTC
d_call: -; v_call: TRBV5-6; clone_size: -; j_call: TRBJ1-2; cdr3_aa: CASSSPTGPFYGYTF; cdr3_nt: TGTGCCAGCAGCTCCCCGACAGGACCATTTTATGGCTACACCTTC
d_call: TRBD2; v_call: TRBV30; clone_size: -; j_call: TRBJ2-7; cdr3_aa: CAWRTYGTSGSKSYEQYF; cdr3_nt: TGTGCCTGGAGAACCTATGGGACTAGCGGGAGTAAGTCCTACGAGCAGTACTTC
d_call: -; v_call: TRBV29-1; clone_size: -; j_call: TRBJ2-5; cdr3_aa: CSVPGLGQETQYF; cdr3_nt: TGCAGCGTTCCAGGGCTGGGGCAAGAGACCCAGTACTTC
d_call: -; v_call: TRBV19; clone_size: -; j_call: TRBJ1-1; cdr3_aa: CASSNGGYTEAFF; cdr3_nt: TGTGCCAGTAGTAACGGTGGGTACACTGAAGCTTTCTTT
d_call: -; v_call: TRBV28; clone_size: -; j_call: TRBJ2-7; cdr3_aa: CASSLGNYEQYF; cdr3_nt: TGTGCCAGCAGTTTAGGAAACTACGAGCAGTACTTC
d_call: TRBD2; v_call: TRBV6-5; clone_size: -; j_call: TRBJ2-5; cdr3_aa: CASTSGSETQYF; cdr3_nt: TGTGCCAGCACGAGCGGGAGCGAGACCCAGTACTTC
d_call: -; v_call: TRBV28; clone_size: -; j_call: TRBJ2-7; cdr3_aa: CASSPVVGSSYEQYF; cdr3_nt: TGTGCCAGCAGCCCGGTGGTGGGAAGCTCCTACGAGCAGTACTTC
d_call: TRBD1; v_call: TRBV5-1; clone_size: -; j_call: TRBJ2-7; cdr3_aa: CASSLEGGYTAYEQYF; cdr3_nt: TGCGCCAGCAGCTTGGAAGGGGGCTATACAGCCTACGAGCAGTACTTC
d_call: TRBD1; v_call: TRBV2; clone_size: -; j_call: TRBJ1-5; cdr3_aa: CASRASLTGPNQPQHF; cdr3_nt: TGTGCCAGCAGAGCTTCCTTGACAGGGCCCAATCAGCCCCAGCATTTT
d_call: -; v_call: TRBV7-9; clone_size: -; j_call: TRBJ2-5; cdr3_aa: CASSLAGSLLEQYF; cdr3_nt: TGTGCCAGCAGCTTAGCGGGTTCTCTTCTGGAGCAGTACTTC
d_call: -; v_call: TRBV27; clone_size: -; j_call: TRBJ2-7; cdr3_aa: CASTSTPGGRTYEQYF; cdr3_nt: TGTGCCAGCACCTCCACCCCGGGTGGACGGACCTACGAGCAGTACTTC
d_call: TRBD1; v_call: TRBV30; clone_size: -; j_call: TRBJ2-7; cdr3_aa: CAWSSRQGVSYEQYF; cdr3_nt: TGTGCCTGGAGTAGTAGACAGGGGGTTTCCTACGAGCAGTACTTC
d_call: -; v_call: TRBV2; clone_size: -; j_call: TRBJ1-2; cdr3_aa: CASIGDGDNYGYTF; cdr3_nt: TGTGCCAGCATTGGGGACGGTGATAACTATGGCTACACCTTC
d_call: -; v_call: TRBV11-1; clone_size: -; j_call: TRBJ2-7; cdr3_aa: CASSLGDSAYEQYF; cdr3_nt: TGTGCCAGCAGCCTAGGAGACAGTGCCTACGAGCAGTACTTC
d_call: -; v_call: TRBV28; clone_size: -; j_call: TRBJ2-1; cdr3_aa: CASSLVDRPNEQFF; cdr3_nt: TGTGCCAGCAGTTTAGTCGACAGACCCAATGAGCAGTTCTTC
d_call: -; v_call: TRBV5-1; clone_size: -; j_call: TRBJ2-7; cdr3_aa: CASSPIGRSWEEQYF; cdr3_nt: TGCGCCAGCAGCCCTATAGGGCGGAGCTGGGAAGAGCAGTACTTC
d_call: TRBD1; v_call: TRBV27; clone_size: -; j_call: TRBJ2-7; cdr3_aa: CASSPLGDSTPSYEQYF; cdr3_nt: TGTGCCAGCAGTCCCCTCGGGGACAGCACCCCGTCCTACGAGCAGTACTTC
d_call: TRBD2; v_call: TRBV5-1; clone_size: -; j_call: TRBJ2-7; cdr3_aa: CASSLGPSGSNYEQYF; cdr3_nt: TGCGCCAGCAGCTTGGGTCCTAGCGGGAGTAACTACGAGCAGTACTTC
d_call: -; v_call: TRBV19; clone_size: -; j_call: TRBJ2-5; cdr3_aa: CASSSLGAVQETQYF; cdr3_nt: TGTGCCAGTAGTTCACTGGGGGCAGTCCAAGAGACCCAGTACTTC
d_call: -; v_call: TRBV29-1; clone_size: -; j_call: TRBJ1-2; cdr3_aa: CSVHAGDYGYTF; cdr3_nt: TGCAGCGTCCACGCAGGGGACTATGGCTACACCTTC
d_call: TRBD2; v_call: TRBV6-5; clone_size: -; j_call: TRBJ2-3; cdr3_aa: CATFSSGAGTDTQYF; cdr3_nt: TGTGCCACCTTCAGTAGCGGGGCGGGCACAGATACGCAGTATTTT
d_call: TRBD2; v_call: TRBV27; clone_size: once; j_call: TRBJ2-5; cdr3_aa: CASSLEPSGRGQETQYF; cdr3_nt: TGTGCCAGCAGTTTAGAGCCTAGCGGGAGAGGGCAAGAGACCCAGTACTTC
d_call: -; v_call: TRBV11-2; clone_size: once; j_call: TRBJ1-3; cdr3_aa: CASSLEGSGNTIYF; cdr3_nt: TGTGCCAGCAGCTTAGAGGGATCTGGAAACACCATATATTTT
d_call: TRBD2; v_call: TRBV20-1; clone_size: -; j_call: TRBJ2-7; cdr3_aa: CSASGGYEQYF; cdr3_nt: TGCAGTGCTTCGGGGGGCTACGAGCAGTACTTC
d_call: -; v_call: TRBV29-1; clone_size: -; j_call: TRBJ2-7; cdr3_aa: CSVRFGSSYEQYF; cdr3_nt: TGCAGCGTTCGCTTCGGTAGCTCCTACGAGCAGTACTTC
d_call: -; v_call: TRBV29-1; clone_size: -; j_call: TRBJ1-2; cdr3_aa: CSVEPRGINYGYTF; cdr3_nt: TGCAGCGTTGAACCTAGGGGCATTAACTATGGCTACACCTTC
d_call: -; v_call: TRBV30; clone_size: -; j_call: TRBJ1-5; cdr3_aa: CAWSSFNQPQHF; cdr3_nt: TGTGCCTGGAGTTCGTTTAATCAGCCCCAGCATTTT
d_call: -; v_call: TRBV30; clone_size: -; j_call: TRBJ1-4; cdr3_aa: CATEGGAEKLFF; cdr3_nt: TGTGCCACTGAGGGTGGGGCTGAAAAACTGTTTTTT
d_call: -; v_call: TRBV7-9; clone_size: -; j_call: TRBJ2-7; cdr3_aa: CASSFGPAMELYF; cdr3_nt: TGTGCCAGCAGCTTTGGCCCGGCGATGGAGCTGTACTTC
d_call: -; v_call: TRBV30; clone_size: -; j_call: TRBJ2-1; cdr3_aa: CAWNRQKGPYNEQFF; cdr3_nt: TGTGCCTGGAACAGGCAAAAAGGGCCCTACAATGAGCAGTTCTTC
d_call: -; v_call: TRBV19; clone_size: -; j_call: TRBJ2-7; cdr3_aa: CASSNQGQTHYEQYF; cdr3_nt: TGTGCCAGTAGTAACCAGGGACAAACTCACTACGAGCAGTACTTC
d_call: -; v_call: TRBV28; clone_size: -; j_call: TRBJ1-3; cdr3_aa: CASSPPGSGNTIYF; cdr3_nt: TGTGCCAGCAGTCCCCCCGGCTCTGGAAACACCATATATTTT
d_call: -; v_call: TRBV18; clone_size: -; j_call: TRBJ2-7; cdr3_aa: CASSPGDEQYF; cdr3_nt: TGTGCCAGCTCACCAGGGGACGAGCAGTACTTC
d_call: TRBD2; v_call: TRBV7-9; clone_size: once; j_call: TRBJ2-1; cdr3_aa: CASSLGLASNEQFF; cdr3_nt: TGTGCCAGCAGCTTGGGACTAGCTTCAAATGAGCAGTTCTTC
d_call: -; v_call: TRBV4-2; clone_size: once; j_call: TRBJ2-5; cdr3_aa: CASTISGAETQYF; cdr3_nt: TGTGCCAGCACCATTAGTGGAGCTGAGACCCAGTACTTC
d_call: -; v_call: TRBV6-4; clone_size: -; j_call: TRBJ2-1; cdr3_aa: CASSDRQGGTQYNEQFF; cdr3_nt: TGTGCCAGCAGTGACCGCCAGGGCGGGACACAATACAATGAGCAGTTCTTC
d_call: TRBD2; v_call: TRBV28; clone_size: -; j_call: TRBJ2-5; cdr3_aa: CASSGGGRSQETQYF; cdr3_nt: TGTGCCAGCAGTGGGGGGGGTAGGAGCCAAGAGACCCAGTACTTC
d_call: -; v_call: TRBV18; clone_size: once; j_call: TRBJ2-7; cdr3_aa: CASSPDTYEQYF; cdr3_nt: TGTGCCAGCTCACCGGACACCTACGAGCAGTACTTC
d_call: -; v_call: TRBV5-1; clone_size: -; j_call: TRBJ2-1; cdr3_aa: CASRDGRTVYNEQFF; cdr3_nt: TGCGCCAGCAGGGACGGGAGAACTGTTTACAATGAGCAGTTCTTC
d_call: -; v_call: TRBV28; clone_size: -; j_call: TRBJ1-1; cdr3_aa: CASSSQQGWRNTEAFF; cdr3_nt: TGTGCCAGCAGTTCTCAACAGGGTTGGCGGAACACTGAAGCTTTCTTT
d_call: -; v_call: TRBV5-8; clone_size: -; j_call: TRBJ1-5; cdr3_aa: CASSSSLVLANSNQPQHF; cdr3_nt: TGTGCCAGCAGCTCCAGCCTGGTTCTAGCCAATAGCAATCAGCCCCAGCATTTT
d_call: -; v_call: TRBV5-8; clone_size: -; j_call: TRBJ1-2; cdr3_aa: CASSLLNGYTF; cdr3_nt: TGTGCCAGCAGCTTGTTGAATGGCTACACCTTC